This T cell receptor beta chain was recovered during a study of T cell responses to AZD1222 COVID-19 vaccine. With 2 bases removed from V and 11 bases from J, the gap between germline ends came to 10 bases. The CDR3 length is 13 residues. Germline V gives CDR1 WSHSY, CDR2 SAAADI. Findings of the study overall: Breadth and depth of Spike-specific TCRs rose after two AZD1222 doses. At study baseline, merely more than 5 AZD1222 recipients were seropositive. Repertoire sampling happened only post peak T cell response.

A single count supports this clone. The target antigen is unknown. Some clones are missing from TCRdb's copy, which holds only in-frame ones; the method was immunoSEQ multiplex PCR. The repertoire has approximately 150,000 clones, around 90% of them found once; the top ten carry 5%. J is TRBJ1-6 and V is TRBV10-2; D may be TRBD1 (6 bases). The clonotype was recovered from an adult in good health. The sample here was peripheral blood, taken on day 0 of AZD1222 vaccination. CDR3 coding DNA: TGCGCCAGCAGTGAGGTTAAGGGGGCACCCCTCCACTTT. The encoded protein is CASSEVKGAPLHF.